This TCR beta chain was retrieved from a study of shared clonotypes between healthy human individuals. Study observations and caveats: Tissues were not sampled, only blood, and their repertoires likely differ.

The CDR3 has 14 residues. Germline CDR1 and CDR2: SGDLS and YYNGEE. Trimming pared 0 bases from V and 1 base from J, leaving 7 bases between. As concerns this clone: Antigen unknown. In the same sample, other DNA sequences code for this CDR3.

Sequenced by immunoSEQ multiplex PCR; TCRdb stores in-frame clones only, minus some. The sample lists about 2.4 million clones; roughly 93% were seen once. V usage is TRBV9 and J usage is TRBJ1-1; no reliable D call. The clonotype was recovered from a man younger than 30 in good health. Some clones in this sample may be carry-over from other donors' samples. The specimen was naive CD4+ T cells from PBMCs. Regarding subset: CD45RA+ positively selected. The CDR3 DNA reads as TGTGCCAGCAGCGTAGGCTCGGGGAACACTGAAGCTTTCTTT. Translating gives CASSVGSGNTEAFF. Looking up the rest from reference TRBV9 and TRBJ1-1 gives the full variable domain: DSGVTQTPKHLITATGQRVTLRCSPRSGDLSVYWYQQSLDQGLQFLIQYYNGEERAKGNILERFSAQQFPDLHSELNLSSLELGDSALYFCASSVGSGNTEAFFGQGTRLTVV.